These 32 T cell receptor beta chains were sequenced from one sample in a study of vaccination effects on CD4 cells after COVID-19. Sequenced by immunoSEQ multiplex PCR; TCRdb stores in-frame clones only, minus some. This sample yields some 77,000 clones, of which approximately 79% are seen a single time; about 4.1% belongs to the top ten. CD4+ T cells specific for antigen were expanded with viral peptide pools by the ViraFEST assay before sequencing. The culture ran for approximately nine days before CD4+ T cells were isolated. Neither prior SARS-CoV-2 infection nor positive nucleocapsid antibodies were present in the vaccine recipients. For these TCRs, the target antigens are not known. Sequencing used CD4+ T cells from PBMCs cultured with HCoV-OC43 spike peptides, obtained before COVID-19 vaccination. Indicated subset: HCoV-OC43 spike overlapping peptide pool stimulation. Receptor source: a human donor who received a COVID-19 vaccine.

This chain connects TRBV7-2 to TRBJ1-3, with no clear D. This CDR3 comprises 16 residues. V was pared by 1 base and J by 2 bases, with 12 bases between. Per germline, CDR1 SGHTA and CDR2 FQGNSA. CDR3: CASSLVASAPGNTIYF. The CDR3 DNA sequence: TGTGCCAGCAGCTTAGTGGCCTCGGCCCCTGGAAACACCATATATTTT. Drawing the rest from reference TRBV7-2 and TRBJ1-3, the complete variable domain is GAGVSQSPSNKVTEKGKDVELRCDPISGHTALYWYRQSLGQGLEFLIYFQGNSAPDKSGLPSDRFSAERTGGSVSTLTIQRTQQEDSAVYLCASSLVASAPGNTIYFGEGSWLTVV.

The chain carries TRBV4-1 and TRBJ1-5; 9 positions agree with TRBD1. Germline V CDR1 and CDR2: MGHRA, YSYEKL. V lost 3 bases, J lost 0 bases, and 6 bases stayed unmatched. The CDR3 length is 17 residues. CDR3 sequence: CASSQIQGAYSNQPQHF. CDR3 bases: TGCGCCAGCAGCCAGATACAGGGGGCGTATAGCAATCAGCCCCAGCATTTT.

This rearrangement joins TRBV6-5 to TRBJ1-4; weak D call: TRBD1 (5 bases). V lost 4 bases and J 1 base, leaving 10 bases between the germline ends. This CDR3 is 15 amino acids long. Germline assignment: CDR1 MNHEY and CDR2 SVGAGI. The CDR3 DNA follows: TGTGCCAGCAGTTCAGACCAGGGAACTAATGAAAAACTGTTTTTT. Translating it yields CASSSDQGTNEKLFF.

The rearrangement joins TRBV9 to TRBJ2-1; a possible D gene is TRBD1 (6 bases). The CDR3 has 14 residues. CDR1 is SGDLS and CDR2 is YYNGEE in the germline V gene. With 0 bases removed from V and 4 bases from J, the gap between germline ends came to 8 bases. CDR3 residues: CASSVGGQYNEQFF. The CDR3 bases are TGTGCCAGCAGCGTAGGAGGACAGTACAATGAGCAGTTCTTC.

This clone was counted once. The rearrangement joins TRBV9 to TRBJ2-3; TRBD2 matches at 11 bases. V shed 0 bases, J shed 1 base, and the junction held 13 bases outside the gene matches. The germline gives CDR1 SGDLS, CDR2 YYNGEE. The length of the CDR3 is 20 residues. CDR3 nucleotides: TGTGCCAGCAGCGTAGGGGCTAGCGGGGGGCCGCCAACGGGCACAGATACGCAGTATTTT. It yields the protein CASSVGASGGPPTGTDTQYF.

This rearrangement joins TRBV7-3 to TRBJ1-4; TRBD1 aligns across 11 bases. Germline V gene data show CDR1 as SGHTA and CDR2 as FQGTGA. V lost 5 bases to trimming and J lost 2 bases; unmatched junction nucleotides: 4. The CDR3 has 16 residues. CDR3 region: CASSPGTGGTNEKLFF. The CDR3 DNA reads TGTGCCAGCAGCCCCGGGACAGGGGGGACTAATGAAAAACTGTTTTTT. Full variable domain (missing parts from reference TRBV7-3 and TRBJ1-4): GAGVSQTPSNKVTEKGKYVELRCDPISGHTALYWYRQSLGQGPEFLIYFQGTGAADDSGLPNDRFFAVRPEGSVSTLKIQRTERGDSAVYLCASSPGTGGTNEKLFFGSGTQLSVL.

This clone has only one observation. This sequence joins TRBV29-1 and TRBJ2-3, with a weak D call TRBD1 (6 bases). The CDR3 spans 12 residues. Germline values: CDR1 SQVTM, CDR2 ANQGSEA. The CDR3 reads CSYRASTDTQYF. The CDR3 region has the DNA TGCAGTTACAGGGCTAGCACAGATACGCAGTATTTT.

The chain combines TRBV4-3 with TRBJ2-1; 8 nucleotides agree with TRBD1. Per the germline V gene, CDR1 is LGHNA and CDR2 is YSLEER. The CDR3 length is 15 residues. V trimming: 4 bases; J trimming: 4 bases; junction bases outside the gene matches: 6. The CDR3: CASSLGQALYNEQFF. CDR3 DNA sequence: TGCGCCAGCAGCCTGGGACAGGCCCTTTACAATGAGCAGTTCTTC.

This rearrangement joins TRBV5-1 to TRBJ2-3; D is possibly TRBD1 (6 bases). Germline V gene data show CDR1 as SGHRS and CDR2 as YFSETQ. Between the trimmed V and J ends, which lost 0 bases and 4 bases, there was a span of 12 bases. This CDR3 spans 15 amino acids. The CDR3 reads CASSLAGAPADTQYF. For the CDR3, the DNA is TGCGCCAGCAGCTTGGCAGGGGCGCCGGCAGATACGCAGTATTTT.

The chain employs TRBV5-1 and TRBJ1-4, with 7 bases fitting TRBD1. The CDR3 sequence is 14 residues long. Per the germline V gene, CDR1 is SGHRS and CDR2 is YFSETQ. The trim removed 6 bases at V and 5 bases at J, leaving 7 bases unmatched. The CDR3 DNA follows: TGCGCCAGCAAAAAGGGACAGTCGAATGAAAAACTGTTTTTT. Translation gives CASKKGQSNEKLFF.

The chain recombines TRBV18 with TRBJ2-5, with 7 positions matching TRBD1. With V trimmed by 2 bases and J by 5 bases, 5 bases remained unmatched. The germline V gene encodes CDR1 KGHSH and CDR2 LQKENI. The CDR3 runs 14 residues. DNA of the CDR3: TGTGCCAGCTCACCAACAGGGGCGGACGAGACCCAGTACTTC. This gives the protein CASSPTGADETQYF.

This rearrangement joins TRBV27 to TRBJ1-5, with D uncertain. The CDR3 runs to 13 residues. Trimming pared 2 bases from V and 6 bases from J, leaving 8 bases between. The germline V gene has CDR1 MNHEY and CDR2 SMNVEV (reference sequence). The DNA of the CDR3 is TGTGCCAGCAGTTTAGTTGCCGGTCAGCCCCAGCATTTT. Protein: CASSLVAGQPQHF.

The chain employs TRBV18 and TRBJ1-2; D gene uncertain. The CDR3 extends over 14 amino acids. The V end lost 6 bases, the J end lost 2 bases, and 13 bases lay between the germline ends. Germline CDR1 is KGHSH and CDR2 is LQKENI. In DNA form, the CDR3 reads TGTGCCAGCTCCCTCACGGGCGGGAACTATGGCTACACCTTC. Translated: CASSLTGGNYGYTF.

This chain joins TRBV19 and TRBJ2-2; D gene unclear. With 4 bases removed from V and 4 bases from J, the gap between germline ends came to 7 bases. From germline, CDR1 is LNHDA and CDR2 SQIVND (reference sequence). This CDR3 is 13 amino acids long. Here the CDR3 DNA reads TGTGCCAGTAGTAGGGATACCACCGGGGAGCTGTTTTTT. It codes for CASSRDTTGELFF.

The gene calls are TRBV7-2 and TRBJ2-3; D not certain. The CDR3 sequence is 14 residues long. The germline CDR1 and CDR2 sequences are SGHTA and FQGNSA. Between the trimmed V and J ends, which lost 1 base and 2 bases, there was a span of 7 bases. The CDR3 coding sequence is TGTGCCAGCAGCTTAGGGACCTACACAGATACGCAGTATTTT. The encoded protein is CASSLGTYTDTQYF.

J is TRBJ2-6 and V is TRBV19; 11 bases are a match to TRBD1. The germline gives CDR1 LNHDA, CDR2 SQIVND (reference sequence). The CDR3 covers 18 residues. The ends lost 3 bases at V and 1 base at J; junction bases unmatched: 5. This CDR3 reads CASSIRGQGVSGANVLTF. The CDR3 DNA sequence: TGTGCCAGTAGTATTCGGGGACAGGGGGTTTCTGGGGCCAACGTCCTGACTTTC. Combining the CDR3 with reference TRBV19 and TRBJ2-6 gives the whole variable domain DGGITQSPKYLFRKEGQNVTLSCEQNLNHDAMYWYRQDPGQGLRLIYYSQIVNDFQKGDIAEGYSVSREKKESFPLTVTSAQKNPTAFYLCASSIRGQGVSGANVLTFGAGSRLTVL.

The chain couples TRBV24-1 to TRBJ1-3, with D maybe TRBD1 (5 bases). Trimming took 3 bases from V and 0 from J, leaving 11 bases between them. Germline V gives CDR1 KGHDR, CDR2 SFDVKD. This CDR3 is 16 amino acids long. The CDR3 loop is CATSDGGVSSGNTIYF. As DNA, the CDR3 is TGTGCCACCAGTGATGGGGGGGTATCCTCTGGAAACACCATATATTTT.

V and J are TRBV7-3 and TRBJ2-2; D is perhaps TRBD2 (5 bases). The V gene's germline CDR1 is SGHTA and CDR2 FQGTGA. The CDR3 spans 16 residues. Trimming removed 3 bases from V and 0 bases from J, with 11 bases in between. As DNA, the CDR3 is TGTGCCAGCAGCTTTGGAGGAAGAGCGAACACCGGGGAGCTGTTTTTT. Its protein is CASSFGGRANTGELFF.

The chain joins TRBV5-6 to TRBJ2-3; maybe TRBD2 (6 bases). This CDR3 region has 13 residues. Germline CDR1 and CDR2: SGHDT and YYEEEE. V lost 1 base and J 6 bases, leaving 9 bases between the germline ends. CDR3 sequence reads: CASSLTGADTQYF. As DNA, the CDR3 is TGTGCCAGCAGCTTGACGGGAGCGGATACGCAGTATTTT.

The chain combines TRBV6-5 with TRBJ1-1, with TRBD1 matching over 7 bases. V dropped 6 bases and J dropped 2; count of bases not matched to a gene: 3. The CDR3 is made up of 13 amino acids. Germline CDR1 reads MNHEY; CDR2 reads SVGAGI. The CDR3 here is CASRGTANTEAFF. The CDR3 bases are TGTGCCAGCAGGGGGACAGCTAACACTGAAGCTTTCTTT.

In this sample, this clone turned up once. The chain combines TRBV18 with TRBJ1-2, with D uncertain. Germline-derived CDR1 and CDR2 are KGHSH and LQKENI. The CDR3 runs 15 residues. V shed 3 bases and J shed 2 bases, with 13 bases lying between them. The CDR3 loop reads CASSPRSDGNYGYTF. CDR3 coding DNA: TGTGCCAGCTCACCCCGCTCAGACGGGAACTATGGCTACACCTTC.

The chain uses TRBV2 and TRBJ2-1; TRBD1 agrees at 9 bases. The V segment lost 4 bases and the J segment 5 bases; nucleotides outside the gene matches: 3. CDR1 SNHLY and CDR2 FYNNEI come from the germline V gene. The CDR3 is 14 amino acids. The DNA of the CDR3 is TGTGCCAGCAGTGGAGGGGACAGGGACAATGAGCAGTTCTTC. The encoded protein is CASSGGDRDNEQFF.

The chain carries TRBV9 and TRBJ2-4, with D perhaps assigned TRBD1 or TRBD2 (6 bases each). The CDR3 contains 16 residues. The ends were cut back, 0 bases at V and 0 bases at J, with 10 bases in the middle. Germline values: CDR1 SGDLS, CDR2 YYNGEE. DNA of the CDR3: TGTGCCAGCAGCGTAGAAGGGGGGCTAGCCAAAAACATTCAGTACTTC. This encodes CASSVEGGLAKNIQYF. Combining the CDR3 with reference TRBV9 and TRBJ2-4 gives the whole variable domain DSGVTQTPKHLITATGQRVTLRCSPRSGDLSVYWYQQSLDQGLQFLIQYYNGEERAKGNILERFSAQQFPDLHSELNLSSLELGDSALYFCASSVEGGLAKNIQYFGAGTRLSVL.

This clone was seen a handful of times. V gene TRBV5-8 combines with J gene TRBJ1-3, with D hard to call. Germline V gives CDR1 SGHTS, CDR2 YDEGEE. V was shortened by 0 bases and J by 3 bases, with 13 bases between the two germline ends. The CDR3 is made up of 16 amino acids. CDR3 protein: CASSLERLRVGNTIYF. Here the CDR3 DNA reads TGTGCCAGCAGCTTGGAAAGGCTACGGGTTGGAAACACCATATATTTT.

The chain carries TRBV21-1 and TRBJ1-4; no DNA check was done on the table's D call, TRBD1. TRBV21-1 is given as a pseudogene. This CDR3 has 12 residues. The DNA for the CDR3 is TGTGCCAGCAGCAAACAAGGGGGAGTGGTGTTTTTT. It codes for CASSKQGGVVFF.

CDR3 loop: CASSSGTYNEQFF. The CDR3 bases are TGTGCCAGCAGCTCTGGGACCTACAATGAGCAGTTCTTC. J is TRBJ2-1 and V is TRBV9; no reliable D call. This CDR3 has 13 amino acids. The germline CDR1 and CDR2 sequences are SGDLS and YYNGEE. V was shortened by 4 bases and J by 2 bases, with 7 bases between the two germline ends.

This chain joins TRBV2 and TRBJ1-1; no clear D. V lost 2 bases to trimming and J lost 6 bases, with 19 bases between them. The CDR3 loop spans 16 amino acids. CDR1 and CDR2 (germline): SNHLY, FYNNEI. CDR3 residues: CASSETAVQDRAEAFF. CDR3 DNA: TGTGCCAGCAGTGAAACGGCAGTTCAAGATCGGGCTGAAGCTTTCTTT.

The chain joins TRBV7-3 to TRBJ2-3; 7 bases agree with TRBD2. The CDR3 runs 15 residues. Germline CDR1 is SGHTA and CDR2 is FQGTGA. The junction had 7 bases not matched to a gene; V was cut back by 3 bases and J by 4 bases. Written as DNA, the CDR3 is TGTGCCAGCAGCTTCGGGGGGATTGGGGCAGATACGCAGTATTTT. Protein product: CASSFGGIGADTQYF. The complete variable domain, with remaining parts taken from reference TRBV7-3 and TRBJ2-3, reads GAGVSQTPSNKVTEKGKYVELRCDPISGHTALYWYRQSLGQGPEFLIYFQGTGAADDSGLPNDRFFAVRPEGSVSTLKIQRTERGDSAVYLCASSFGGIGADTQYFGPGTRLTVL.

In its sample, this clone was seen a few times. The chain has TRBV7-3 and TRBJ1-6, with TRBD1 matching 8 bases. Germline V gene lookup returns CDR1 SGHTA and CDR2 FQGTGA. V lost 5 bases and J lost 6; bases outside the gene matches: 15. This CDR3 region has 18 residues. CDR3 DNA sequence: TGTGCCAGCAGCACCCAGGGATGGACAGGGCTGGGTAATTCACCCCTCCACTTT. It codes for CASSTQGWTGLGNSPLHF.

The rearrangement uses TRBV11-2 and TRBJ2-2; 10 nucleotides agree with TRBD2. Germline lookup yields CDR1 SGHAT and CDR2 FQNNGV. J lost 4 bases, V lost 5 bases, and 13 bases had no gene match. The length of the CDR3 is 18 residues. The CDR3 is CASSPLGSQRGGTGELFF. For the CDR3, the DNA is TGTGCCAGCAGCCCTCTTGGTTCCCAGCGGGGGGGCACCGGGGAGCTGTTTTTT.

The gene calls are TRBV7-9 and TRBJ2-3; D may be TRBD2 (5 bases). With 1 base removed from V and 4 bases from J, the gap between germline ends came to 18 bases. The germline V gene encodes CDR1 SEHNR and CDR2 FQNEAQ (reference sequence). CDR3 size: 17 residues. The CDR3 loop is CASSLVWSGIDPDTQYF. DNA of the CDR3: TGTGCCAGCAGCTTAGTATGGTCCGGGATAGATCCAGATACGCAGTATTTT.

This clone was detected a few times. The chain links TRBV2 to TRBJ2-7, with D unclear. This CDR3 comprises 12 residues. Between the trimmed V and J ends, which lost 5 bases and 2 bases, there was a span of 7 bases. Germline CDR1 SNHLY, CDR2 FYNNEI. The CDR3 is CASSYEAYEQYV. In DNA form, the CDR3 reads TGTGCCAGCAGTTATGAGGCCTACGAGCAGTACGTC.